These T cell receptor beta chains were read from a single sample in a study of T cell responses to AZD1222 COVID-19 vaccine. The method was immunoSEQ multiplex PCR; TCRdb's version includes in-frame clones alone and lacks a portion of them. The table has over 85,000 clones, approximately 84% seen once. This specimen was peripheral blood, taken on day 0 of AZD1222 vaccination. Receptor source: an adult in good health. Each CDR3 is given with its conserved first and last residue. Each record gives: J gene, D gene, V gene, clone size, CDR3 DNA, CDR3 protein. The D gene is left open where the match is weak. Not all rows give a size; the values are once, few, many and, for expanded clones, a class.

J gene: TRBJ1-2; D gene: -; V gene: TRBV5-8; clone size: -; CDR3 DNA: TGTGCCAGCAGCCTCCGGGCGTTTAACTATGGCTACACCTTC; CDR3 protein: CASSLRAFNYGYTF
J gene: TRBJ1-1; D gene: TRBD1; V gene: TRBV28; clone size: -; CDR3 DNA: TGTGCCAGCAGTTTAACAGGGGCCCTGAACACTGAAGCTTTCTTT; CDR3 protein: CASSLTGALNTEAFF
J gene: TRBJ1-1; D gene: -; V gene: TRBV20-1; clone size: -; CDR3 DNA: TGCAGTGCTGTGGACACTGAAGCTTTCTTT; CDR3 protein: CSAVDTEAFF
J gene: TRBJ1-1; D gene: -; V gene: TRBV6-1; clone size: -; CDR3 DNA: TGTGCCAGCAGTGAAGCGCAGGTAGGGGTAGTACGGAACACTGAAGCTTTCTTT; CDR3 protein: CASSEAQVGVVRNTEAFF
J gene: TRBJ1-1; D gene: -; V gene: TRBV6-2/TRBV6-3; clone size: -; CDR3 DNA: TGTGCCAGCAGTTTCTTGGGGACACGAGGGAACACTGAAGCTTTCTTT; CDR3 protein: CASSFLGTRGNTEAFF
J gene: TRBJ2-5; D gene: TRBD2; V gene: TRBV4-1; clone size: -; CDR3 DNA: TGCGCCAGCAGCCAAGGGCCTAGCGGGTTTGAGACCCAGTACTTC; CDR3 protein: CASSQGPSGFETQYF
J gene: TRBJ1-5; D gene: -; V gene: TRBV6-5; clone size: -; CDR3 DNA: TGTGCCAGCAGCCTAATTTTGGATCAGCCCCAGCATTTT; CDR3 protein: CASSLILDQPQHF
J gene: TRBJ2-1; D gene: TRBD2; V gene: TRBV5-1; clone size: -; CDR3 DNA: TGCGCCAGCAGCTTGGGCGGGAGCAGGAGTGGCGATGAGCAGTTCTTC; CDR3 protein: CASSLGGSRSGDEQFF
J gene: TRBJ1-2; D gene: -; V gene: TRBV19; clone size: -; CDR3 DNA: TGTGCCAGTAGTATGGCGAATAACTATGGCTACACCTTC; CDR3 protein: CASSMANNYGYTF
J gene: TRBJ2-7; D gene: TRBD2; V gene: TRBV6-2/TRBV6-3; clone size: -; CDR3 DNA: TGTGCCAGCAGTTACCCCACTAGCGGGGGCTCCTACGAGCAGTACTTC; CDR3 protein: CASSYPTSGGSYEQYF
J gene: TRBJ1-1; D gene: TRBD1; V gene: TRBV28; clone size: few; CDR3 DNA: TGTGCCAGCAGTTTAGGACAGGGGCTTCGACGGACTGAAGCTTTCTTT; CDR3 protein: CASSLGQGLRRTEAFF
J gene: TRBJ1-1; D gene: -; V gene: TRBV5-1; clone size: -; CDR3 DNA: TGCGCCAGCAGCCTGACACCATCGAACACTGAAGCTTTCTTT; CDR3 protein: CASSLTPSNTEAFF
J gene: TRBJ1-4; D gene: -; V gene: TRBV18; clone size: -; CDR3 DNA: TGTGCCAGCTCACCAGGCGGTGCTAATGAAAAACTGTTTTTT; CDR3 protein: CASSPGGANEKLFF
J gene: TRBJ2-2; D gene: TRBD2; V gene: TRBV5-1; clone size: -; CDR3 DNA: TGCGCCAGCAGGTTAACTAGCGGGAGCACCGGGGAGCTGTTTTTT; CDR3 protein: CASRLTSGSTGELFF
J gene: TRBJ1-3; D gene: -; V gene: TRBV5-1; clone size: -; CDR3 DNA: TGCGCCAGCAGCTTGGCCGGGGGATCTGGAAACACCATATATTTT; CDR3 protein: CASSLAGGSGNTIYF
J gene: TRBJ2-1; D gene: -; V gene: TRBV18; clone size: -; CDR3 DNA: TGTGCCAGCTCACCATTTGAAACAGGGTATGAGCAGTTCTTC; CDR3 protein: CASSPFETGYEQFF
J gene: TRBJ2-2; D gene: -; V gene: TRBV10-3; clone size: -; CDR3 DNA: TGTGCCATCAGCCCGGACGGAAAAAGCACCGGGGAGCTGTTTTTT; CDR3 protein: CAISPDGKSTGELFF
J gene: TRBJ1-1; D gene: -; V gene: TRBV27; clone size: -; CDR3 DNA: TGTGCCAGCAGTCTCGGGGCGTGGGGCACTGAAGCTTTCTTT; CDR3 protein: CASSLGAWGTEAFF
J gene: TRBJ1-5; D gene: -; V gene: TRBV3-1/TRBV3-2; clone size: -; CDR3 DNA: TGTGCCAGCAGCCCTAAGGCACAGTCCAATCAGCCCCAGCATTTT; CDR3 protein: CASSPKAQSNQPQHF
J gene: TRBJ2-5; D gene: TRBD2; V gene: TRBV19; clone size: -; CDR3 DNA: TGTGCCAGTAGAAGGACTAGCGGGTACCAAGAGACCCAGTACTTC; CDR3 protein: CASRRTSGYQETQYF
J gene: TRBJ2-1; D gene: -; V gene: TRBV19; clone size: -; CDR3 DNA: TGTGCCAGTAGTATTTTGGCAATCTCCTACAATGAGCAGTTCTTC; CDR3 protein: CASSILAISYNEQFF
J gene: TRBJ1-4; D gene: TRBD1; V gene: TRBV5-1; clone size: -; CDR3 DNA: TGCGCCAGCAGCATTGGACAGGCAGCCGATAGGGAAAAACTGTTTTTT; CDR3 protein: CASSIGQAADREKLFF
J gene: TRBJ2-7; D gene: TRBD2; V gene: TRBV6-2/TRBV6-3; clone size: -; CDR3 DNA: TGTGCCAGCAGTTACCGGGGAGGGTGGACCTACGAGCAGTACTTC; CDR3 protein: CASSYRGGWTYEQYF
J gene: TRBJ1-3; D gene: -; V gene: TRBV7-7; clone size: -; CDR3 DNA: TGTGCTAGCAGCTTAAGCTCTGGAAACACCATATATTTT; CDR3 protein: CASSLSSGNTIYF
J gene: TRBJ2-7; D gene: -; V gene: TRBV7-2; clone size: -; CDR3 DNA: TGTGCCAGCAGCTTAGAGGATGGGGAGAGGTGGTACGAGCAGTACTTC; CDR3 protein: CASSLEDGERWYEQYF
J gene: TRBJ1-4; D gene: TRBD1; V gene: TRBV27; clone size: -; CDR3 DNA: TGTGCCACCCCGAGGACAGGGTCATCAGAAAAACTGTTTTTT; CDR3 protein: CATPRTGSSEKLFF
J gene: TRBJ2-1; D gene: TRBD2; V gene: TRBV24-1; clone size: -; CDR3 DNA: TGTGCCACCAGTGGTACAGGAGCGGGAACAACCTACAATGAGCAGTTCTTC; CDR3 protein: CATSGTGAGTTYNEQFF
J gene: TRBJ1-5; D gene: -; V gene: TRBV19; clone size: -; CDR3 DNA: TGTGCCAGTAGTATCCCCTTTGTGGGCCCAAGCAATCAGCCCCAGCATTTT; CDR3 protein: CASSIPFVGPSNQPQHF
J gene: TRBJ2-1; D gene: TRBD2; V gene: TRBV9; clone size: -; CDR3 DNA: TGTGCCAGCAGCCCCGGGACTAGCGCACCCTACAATGAGCAGTTCTTC; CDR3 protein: CASSPGTSAPYNEQFF
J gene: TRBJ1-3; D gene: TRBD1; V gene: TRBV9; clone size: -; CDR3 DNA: TGTGCCAGCAGCCTAGGGACAGTAACTGGAAACACCATATATTTT; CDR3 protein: CASSLGTVTGNTIYF
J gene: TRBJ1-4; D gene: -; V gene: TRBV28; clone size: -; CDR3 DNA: TGTGCCAGCAGAAGGGGAGGCAGAACTAATGAAAAACTGTTTTTT; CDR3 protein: CASRRGGRTNEKLFF
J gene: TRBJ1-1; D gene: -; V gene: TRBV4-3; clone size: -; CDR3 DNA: TGCGCCAGCAGCCAAGATGAGGGGGGCCTAAACACTGAAGCTTTCTTT; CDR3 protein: CASSQDEGGLNTEAFF
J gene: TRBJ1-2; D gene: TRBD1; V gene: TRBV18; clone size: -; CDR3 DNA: TGTGCCAGCTCTCTCCGGGACAGGGCTGGCTACACCTTC; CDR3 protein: CASSLRDRAGYTF
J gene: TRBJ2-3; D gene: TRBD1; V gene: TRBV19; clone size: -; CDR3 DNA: TGTGCCAGTAGTCCTCAGGGGGCCCGCACAGATACGCAGTATTTT; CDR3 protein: CASSPQGARTDTQYF
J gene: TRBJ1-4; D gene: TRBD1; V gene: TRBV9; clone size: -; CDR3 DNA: TGTGCCAGCAGCGACGGGACAGGCGGTAATGAAAAACTGTTTTTT; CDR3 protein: CASSDGTGGNEKLFF
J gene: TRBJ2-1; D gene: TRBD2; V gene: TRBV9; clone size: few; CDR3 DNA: TGTGCCAGCAGCGTAAGCGGGGGGGCTTTCAATGAGCAGTTCTTC; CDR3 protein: CASSVSGGAFNEQFF
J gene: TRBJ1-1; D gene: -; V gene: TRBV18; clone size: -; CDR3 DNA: TGTGCCAGCTCACCTGGGGGGGCGCGTACTGAAGCTTTCTTT; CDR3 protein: CASSPGGARTEAFF
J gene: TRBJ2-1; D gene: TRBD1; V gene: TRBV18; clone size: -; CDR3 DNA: TGTGCCAGCTCAGCCGGGGACAGGGGGCTTGATGAGCAGTTCTTC; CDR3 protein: CASSAGDRGLDEQFF
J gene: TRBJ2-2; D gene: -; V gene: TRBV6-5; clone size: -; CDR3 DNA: TGTGCCAGCAGTTCCCGGACTGCCGGGGAGCTGTTTTTT; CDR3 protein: CASSSRTAGELFF
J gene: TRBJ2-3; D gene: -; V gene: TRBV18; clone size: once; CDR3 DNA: TGTGCCAGCTCACCATGGGCCCTCGGAGGCACAGATACGCAGTATTTT; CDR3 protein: CASSPWALGGTDTQYF
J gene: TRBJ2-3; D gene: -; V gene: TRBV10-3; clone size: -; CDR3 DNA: TGTGCCATCAGTGTTCGGACTAGCACAGATACGCAGTATTTT; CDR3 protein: CAISVRTSTDTQYF